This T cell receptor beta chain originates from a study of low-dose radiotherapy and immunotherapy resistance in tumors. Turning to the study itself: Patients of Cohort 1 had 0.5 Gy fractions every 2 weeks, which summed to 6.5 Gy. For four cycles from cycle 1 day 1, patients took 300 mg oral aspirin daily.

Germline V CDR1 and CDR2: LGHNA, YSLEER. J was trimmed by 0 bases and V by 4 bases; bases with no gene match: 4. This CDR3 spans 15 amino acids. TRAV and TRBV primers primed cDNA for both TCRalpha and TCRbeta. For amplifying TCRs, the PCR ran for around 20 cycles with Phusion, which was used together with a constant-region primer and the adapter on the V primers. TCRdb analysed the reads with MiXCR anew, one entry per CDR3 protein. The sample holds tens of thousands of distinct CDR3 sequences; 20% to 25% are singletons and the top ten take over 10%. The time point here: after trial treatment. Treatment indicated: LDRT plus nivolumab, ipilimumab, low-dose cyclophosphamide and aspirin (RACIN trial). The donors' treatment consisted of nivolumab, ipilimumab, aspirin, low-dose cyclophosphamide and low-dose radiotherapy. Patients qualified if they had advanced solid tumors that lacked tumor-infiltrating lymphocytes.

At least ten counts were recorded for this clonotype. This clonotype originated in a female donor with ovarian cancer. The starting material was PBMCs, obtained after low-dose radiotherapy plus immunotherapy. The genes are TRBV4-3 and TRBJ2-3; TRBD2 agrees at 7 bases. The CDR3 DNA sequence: TGCGCCAGCAGCCTCTCTAGCGGTAGCACAGATACGCAGTATTTT. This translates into CASSLSSGSTDTQYF.